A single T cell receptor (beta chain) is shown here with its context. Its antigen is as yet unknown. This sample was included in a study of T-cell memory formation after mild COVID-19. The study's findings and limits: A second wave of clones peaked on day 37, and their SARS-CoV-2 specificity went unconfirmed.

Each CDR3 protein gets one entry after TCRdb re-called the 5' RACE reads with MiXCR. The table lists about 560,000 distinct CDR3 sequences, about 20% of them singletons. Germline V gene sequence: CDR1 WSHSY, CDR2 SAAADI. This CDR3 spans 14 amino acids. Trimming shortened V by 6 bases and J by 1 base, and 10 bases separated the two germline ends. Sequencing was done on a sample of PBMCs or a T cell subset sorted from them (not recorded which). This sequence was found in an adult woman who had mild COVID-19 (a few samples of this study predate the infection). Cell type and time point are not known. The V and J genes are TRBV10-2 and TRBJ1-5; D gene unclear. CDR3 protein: CASRIPRSNQPQHF. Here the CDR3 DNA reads TGCGCCAGCAGGATCCCGAGGAGCAATCAGCCCCAGCATTTT.